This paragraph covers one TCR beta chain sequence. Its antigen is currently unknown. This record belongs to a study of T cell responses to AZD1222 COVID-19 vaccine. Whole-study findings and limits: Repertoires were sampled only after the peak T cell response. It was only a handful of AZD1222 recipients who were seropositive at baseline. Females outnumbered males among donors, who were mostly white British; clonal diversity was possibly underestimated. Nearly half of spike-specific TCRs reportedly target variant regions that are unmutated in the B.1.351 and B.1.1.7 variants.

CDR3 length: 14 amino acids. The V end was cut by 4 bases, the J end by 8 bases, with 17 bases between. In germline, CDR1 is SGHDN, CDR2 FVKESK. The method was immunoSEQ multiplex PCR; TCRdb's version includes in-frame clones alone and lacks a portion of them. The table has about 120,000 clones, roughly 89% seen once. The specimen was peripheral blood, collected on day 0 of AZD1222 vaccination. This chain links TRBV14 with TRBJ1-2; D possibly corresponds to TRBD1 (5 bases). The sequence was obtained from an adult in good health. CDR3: CASSPIYRGRGYTF. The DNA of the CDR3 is TGTGCCAGCAGCCCGATTTATAGGGGCCGGGGCTACACCTTC.